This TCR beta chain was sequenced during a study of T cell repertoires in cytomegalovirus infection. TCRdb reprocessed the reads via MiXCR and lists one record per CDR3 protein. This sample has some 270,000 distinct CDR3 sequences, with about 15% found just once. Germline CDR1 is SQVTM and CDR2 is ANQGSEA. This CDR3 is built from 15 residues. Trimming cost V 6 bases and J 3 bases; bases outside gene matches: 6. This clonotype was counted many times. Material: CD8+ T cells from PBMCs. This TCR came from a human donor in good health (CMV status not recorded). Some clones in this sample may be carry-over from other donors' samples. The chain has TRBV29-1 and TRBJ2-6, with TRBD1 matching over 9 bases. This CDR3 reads CSVWTGEHGANVLTF. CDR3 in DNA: TGCAGCGTCTGGACAGGGGAACATGGGGCCAACGTCCTGACTTTC.